This T cell receptor (beta chain) was captured by sequencing in a study of blood T cell repertoires in COVID-19. On the study more broadly: PBMCs, B-cell-depleted T cells, or T cells were the source of the cDNA or gDNA that made up the material.

There are 14 residues in the CDR3. J gave up 4 bases and V 6 bases, and 6 bases lay outside the gene matches. CDR1 and CDR2 from the germline V gene are SGHTA and FQGNSA. Patients of the Seattle cohort, enrolled during active infection, were followed longitudinally. Here immunoSEQ multiplex PCR was the method, and the copy in TCRdb shows in-frame clones only, minus some. The top ten hold around 0.95% of the sample, which has about 480,000 clones, 89% seen once. The sequenced material came from peripheral blood. The chain recombines TRBV7-2 with TRBJ2-1, with TRBD1 matching 7 bases. The TCR originated in a man younger than 35 with COVID-19, enrolled during active disease. The CDR3: CASSSNRGYNEQFF. Here the CDR3 DNA reads TGTGCCAGCAGTTCCAACAGGGGTTACAATGAGCAGTTCTTC.